This is a list of T cell receptor beta chains from one sample in a study of shared clonotypes between healthy human individuals. The table came from immunoSEQ multiplex PCR; TCRdb's copy has only in-frame clones and leaves some out. This sample carries about 2 million clones, about 95% of them seen once, and the ten largest clones take under 1.5%. Sequencing used naive CD8+ T cells sorted from blood. The receptors were gathered from a man aged 18 to 29 in good health. The CDR3 runs from the conserved cysteine through the conserved F or W. A D gene is named only where the DNA matches it firmly.

V	J	D	CDR3	DNA
TRBV27	TRBJ2-7	TRBD2	CASSSGAGYEQYF	TGTGCCAGCAGTTCCGGAGCGGGATACGAGCAGTACTTC
TRBV5-4	TRBJ2-1	TRBD2	CASAGTSGNEQFF	TGTGCCAGCGCGGGGACTAGCGGAAATGAGCAGTTCTTC
TRBV5-4	TRBJ1-1	-	CASSNLAVDTEAFF	TGTGCCAGCAGCAACCTGGCGGTAGACACTGAAGCTTTCTTT
TRBV11-2	TRBJ2-7	TRBD2	CASSEGTITYEQYF	TGTGCCAGCAGCGAAGGGACTATAACCTACGAGCAGTACTTC
TRBV4-1	TRBJ2-3	-	CASSQDEWGTDTQYF	TGCGCCAGCAGCCAAGACGAGTGGGGCACAGATACGCAGTATTTT
TRBV27	TRBJ2-7	-	CASPKIFRTYEQYF	TGTGCCAGCCCCAAAATCTTCCGCACCTACGAGCAGTACTTC
TRBV7-6	TRBJ2-1	TRBD2	CASSPTSGSNDNEQFF	TGTGCCAGCAGCCCTACTAGCGGGAGCAACGACAATGAGCAGTTCTTC
TRBV28	TRBJ2-3	TRBD2	CASSSREGTSGDSTDTQYF	TGTGCCAGCAGTTCCCGGGAAGGGACTAGCGGGGACAGCACAGATACGCAGTATTTT
TRBV7-9	TRBJ1-2	TRBD1	CASSPPGGGDVYGYTF	TGTGCCAGCAGCCCCCCAGGGGGAGGGGACGTCTATGGCTACACCTTC
TRBV7-9	TRBJ2-1	-	CASSSGGYSYNEQFF	TGTGCCAGCAGCTCAGGAGGTTACTCCTACAATGAGCAGTTCTTC
TRBV27	TRBJ2-7	TRBD1	CASFGQGSYEQYF	TGTGCCAGCTTCGGACAGGGTTCCTACGAGCAGTACTTC
TRBV4-1	TRBJ2-7	-	CASSQGAGGSYEQYF	TGCGCCAGCAGCCAAGGCGCAGGGGGGTCCTACGAGCAGTACTTC
TRBV5-1	TRBJ1-4	-	CASREDGKLFF	TGCGCCAGCAGGGAAGACGGAAAACTGTTTTTT
TRBV5-6	TRBJ1-5	-	CASSLDGNQPQHF	TGTGCCAGCAGCCTGGACGGAAATCAGCCCCAGCATTTT